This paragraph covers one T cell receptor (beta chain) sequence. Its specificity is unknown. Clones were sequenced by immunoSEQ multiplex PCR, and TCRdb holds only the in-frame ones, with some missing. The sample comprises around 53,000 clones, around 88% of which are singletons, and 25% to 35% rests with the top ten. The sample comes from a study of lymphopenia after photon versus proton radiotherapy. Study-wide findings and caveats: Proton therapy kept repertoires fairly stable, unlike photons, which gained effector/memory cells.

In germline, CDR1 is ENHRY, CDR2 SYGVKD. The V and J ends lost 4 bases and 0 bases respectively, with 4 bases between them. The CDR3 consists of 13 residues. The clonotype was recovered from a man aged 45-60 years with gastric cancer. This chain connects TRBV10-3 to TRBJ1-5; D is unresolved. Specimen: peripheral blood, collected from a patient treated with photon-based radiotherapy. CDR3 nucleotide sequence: TGTGCCATCAGTGGGGATAGCAATCAGCCCCAGCATTTT. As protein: CAISGDSNQPQHF.